Listed here is a single T cell receptor beta chain. Its antigen is unknown. No base-level quality is on record; no much larger clone is a single base apart. The data were taken from a study of STAT5B mutations in CD4+ large granular lymphocyte leukemia (dated by TCRdb to between 2021 and 2024). Concerning the study at large: Among healthy controls, the CDR3 'QG' motif was associated with a particular HLA allele. TCRbeta repertoires of CD4+ T-cell large granular lymphocyte leukemia patients were compared with those of healthy blood donors. Flow cytometry on FACSCanto II or FACSVerse confirmed that purified fractions exceeded 95% purity among lymphocytes. The study at large found these results: The data were not HLA-matched, and the relatively small sample size could explain the higher clonality seen in CD4+ compared with CD8+ T-LGLL. CD4-sorted patient repertoires appeared more clonal than healthy CD4+ repertoires, and this difference persisted after removing the putative leukemic clones. Main leukemic clonotypes were private to each patient, although approximately 25% of the main leukemic clonotypes were found at low frequency in the non-leukemic repertoires of other patients.

The immunoSEQ assay at survey resolution was applied to genomic DNA for sequencing of TCRbeta rearrangements. As for how the authors treated the data: A lowest detectable productive clonotype frequency of 2.59 x 10-5 was observed in the TCR sequencing data. Only productive TCRbeta rearrangements, meaning sequences that were complete and in-frame, were kept for the analyses. Simpson clonality, calculated in the immunoSEQ Analyzer version 3.0, was used as the measure of sample clonality. Clones were binned by frequency as very rare, small, medium, large (1-20%) or hyperexpanded (>20%). Generation probabilities were estimated with OLGA 1.2.3, V-gene circos plots were made with VDJtools, specificities were looked up in VDJdb, and CDR3 motifs were identified with GLIPH. Entries here come from immuneACCESS through TCRdb and include only in-frame sequences with V and J called. Some clones fail to appear in such tables; in the studies checked, an unresolved V gene covers under half of the shortfall, and the cause of the remainder is unknown. The V and J calls and the clone size are those of that table, but D and trimming were determined from the DNA. The sample yields more than 30,000 clones; 76% were counted once. 7% to 9% of the sample goes to the ten largest clones.

Healthy controls were 35 or so blood donors whose buffy coats came from the Finnish Red Cross blood service. All TCR-sequenced material derived from peripheral blood: patient blood samples and healthy donor buffy coats. Peripheral blood mononuclear cells were isolated by Ficoll-Hypaque gradient centrifugation. CD4+ cells were magnetically purified from the buffy coats of healthy controls. The Gentra Puregene Cell and Tissue kit was used for genomic DNA extraction, and quantification was performed on a Qubit 2.0 fluorometer. What was sequenced was CD4+ T cells from blood buffy coats. The origin of this receptor is a human donor in good health.

The bases are TGTGCCAGCAGACTATCCTACAATGAGCAGTTCTTC. This yields the protein CASRLSYNEQFF. The receptor chain draws on TRBV7-8 and TRBJ2-1, with the D gene uncertain. The CDR3 numbers 12 residues from cysteine through phenylalanine. The read is trimmed to its CDR3 DNA, 36 bases read in frame from base 1. CDR1 and CDR2 (SGHVS, FQNEAQ) derive from the germline V gene. V gives up 6 bases and J gives up 1 base, and the segment between their germline ends measures 4 bases. The CDR3 plus the reference TRBV7-8 and TRBJ2-1 genes for the other parts give the full variable domain: GAGVSQSPRYKVAKRGQDVALRCDPISGHVSLFWYQQALGQGPEFLTYFQNEAQLDKSGLPSDRFFAERPEGSVSTLKIQRTQQEDSAVYLCASRLSYNEQFFGPGTRLTVL.